The 8 T cell receptor beta chains listed next were all sequenced from one sample in a study of T-cell memory formation after mild COVID-19. TCRdb passed the 5' RACE reads through MiXCR, listing each CDR3 protein once. The sample lists fewer than 450,000 distinct CDR3 sequences; roughly 21% were seen once. The specimen was PBMCs or a T cell subset sorted from them (not recorded which). The receptors were gathered from an adult woman who had mild COVID-19 (a few samples of this study predate the infection). Cell type and time point are not known.

The rearrangement uses TRBV5-6 and TRBJ1-3; D ambiguous. V was shortened by 4 bases and J by 4 bases, with 9 bases between the two germline ends. This CDR3 region has 13 residues. CDR1 and CDR2 from the germline V gene are SGHDT and YYEEEE. CDR3 loop: CASSPEGGNTIYF. The CDR3 DNA reads as TGTGCCAGCAGCCCAGAAGGAGGAAACACCATATATTTT.

In this sample, this clonotype turned up a few times. The chain joins TRBV18 to TRBJ2-1, with no clear D. Germline loops: CDR1 KGHSH, CDR2 LQKENI. V lost 4 bases and J 4 bases, leaving 5 bases between the germline ends. The CDR3 covers 12 residues. In DNA, the CDR3 is TGTGCCAGCTCACTTCAGTACAATGAGCAGTTCTTC. This codes for CASSLQYNEQFF.

This chain connects TRBV20-1 to TRBJ2-7, with D possibly being TRBD1 or TRBD2 (6 bases each). The V and J ends lost 1 base and 3 bases respectively, with 19 bases between them. Germline V CDR1 and CDR2: DFQATT, SNEGSKA (reference sequence). The CDR3 extends over 16 amino acids. The CDR3 region has the DNA TGCAGTGCTAGAGCGATGACAATCGGGGGCATCTACGAGCAGTACTTC. This sequence encodes CSARAMTIGGIYEQYF.

The V and J genes are TRBV6-5 and TRBJ2-5; TRBD1 is a possible D gene (7 bases). Germline V gene data show CDR1 as MNHEY and CDR2 as SVGAGI. This CDR3 contains 18 residues. V was cut by 5 bases and J by 5 bases, with 27 bases left in between. The CDR3 protein is CASSRGSGGGGILETQYF. CDR3 sequence (DNA): TGTGCCAGCAGTAGGGGGTCTGGAGGGGGCGGGATTCTGGAGACCCAGTACTTC.

The V gene is TRBV7-3, the J gene TRBJ2-5, with 10 nucleotides matching TRBD2. Germline V lookup: CDR1 SGHTA, CDR2 FQGTGA. V gave up 5 bases and J gave up 5 bases; unmatched junction bases: 8. This CDR3 has 15 amino acids. Here the CDR3 DNA reads TGTGCCAGCAGCCCAACTAGCGGGGTCAGGGAGACCCAGTACTTC. It encodes CASSPTSGVRETQYF.

The rearrangement joins TRBV7-6 to TRBJ2-1, with TRBD1 as a possible D gene (6 bases). This CDR3 comprises 20 residues. CDR1 SGHVS and CDR2 FNYEAQ come from the germline V gene. Trimming pared 4 bases from V and 3 bases from J, leaving 28 bases between. For the CDR3, the DNA is TGTGCCAGCAGCTCCGATCAGATTTTAAACAGGGATGGAGACTACAATGAGCAGTTCTTC. Translation gives CASSSDQILNRDGDYNEQFF.

This sequence joins TRBV29-1 and TRBJ1-1; no reliable D call. Germline V gene sequence: CDR1 SQVTM, CDR2 ANQGSEA. This CDR3 has 14 residues. V was pared by 6 bases and J by 1 base, with 15 bases between. CDR3: CSVGSGNPNTEAFF. The CDR3 region has the DNA TGCAGCGTGGGGTCTGGGAATCCGAACACTGAAGCTTTCTTT.

The rearrangement links TRBV14 to TRBJ2-7, with 7 bases fitting TRBD1. The V segment lost 1 base and the J segment 2 bases; nucleotides outside the gene matches: 14. Germline V lookup: CDR1 SGHDN, CDR2 FVKESK. The CDR3 length is 18 residues. This CDR3 reads CASSQAETFRDRPYEQYF. The DNA of the CDR3 is TGTGCCAGCAGCCAAGCGGAGACTTTTAGGGACAGACCCTACGAGCAGTACTTC.